These 9 T cell receptor beta chains were sequenced from one sample in a study of blood T cell repertoires in COVID-19. Using immunoSEQ multiplex PCR, the repertoire was profiled, and TCRdb retains in-frame clones only, with some absent. The repertoire has around 130,000 clones, approximately 85% of them found once; the top ten carry 3.5% to 5%. The sample was peripheral blood. The receptors come from a human donor in a cohort sampled during active COVID-19.

J is TRBJ1-1 and V is TRBV6-2 or TRBV6-3; the D is unclear. V lost 4 bases, J lost 7 bases, and 7 bases lay in between. Germline CDR1 reads MNHEY; CDR2 reads SVGEGT. The CDR3 has 11 amino acids. The CDR3 bases are TGTGCCAGCAGTTTGAACTTTGAAGCTTTCTTT. Translated, it gives CASSLNFEAFF.

The chain uses TRBV6-5 and TRBJ1-1; a possible D gene is TRBD1 (5 bases). CDR1 is MNHEY and CDR2 is SVGAGI in the germline V gene. V was clipped by 5 bases and J by 0 bases, with 10 bases between them. CDR3 size: 14 residues. CDR3 amino acids: CASSRQNLNTEAFF. CDR3 sequence (DNA): TGTGCCAGCAGTAGACAGAACTTGAACACTGAAGCTTTCTTT.

This clone was seen once. The chain is built from TRBV30 and TRBJ2-7, with a weak D call TRBD1 (6 bases). Trimming took off 4 bases at V and 4 bases at J, with 17 bases between the two ends. The CDR3 is 14 residues long. CDR1 is GTSNPN and CDR2 is SVGIG in the germline V gene (reference sequence). In nucleotides, the CDR3 is TGTGCCTGGAAAAGACGGGACACCCTGTACGAGCAGTACTTC. Translating gives CAWKRRDTLYEQYF. Full variable domain (rest looked up from reference TRBV30 and TRBJ2-7): SQTIHQWPATLVQPVGSPLSLECTVEGTSNPNLYWYRQAAGRGLQLLFYSVGIGQISSEVPQNLSASRPQDRQFILSSKKLLLSDSGFYLCAWKRRDTLYEQYFGPGTRLTVT.

The genes are TRBV6-2 or TRBV6-3 and TRBJ1-4; possible D gene TRBD1, 6 bases. The CDR3 is made up of 17 amino acids. The germline V and J ends were trimmed by 1 base and 7 bases, with 19 bases remaining between them. The germline V gene encodes CDR1 MNHEY and CDR2 SVGEGT. CDR3 region: CASSYFGAGTPVEKLFF. CDR3 nucleotide sequence: TGTGCCAGCAGTTACTTCGGGGCCGGGACACCAGTTGAAAAACTGTTTTTT.

The chain is built from TRBV21-1 and TRBJ2-7; the table's D call, TRBD2, was not checked against the DNA. TRBV21-1 is marked as a pseudogene. This CDR3 is 11 amino acids long. The CDR3 nucleotides read TGTGCCAACCTGGGAGGGTACGAGCAGTACGTC. This encodes CANLGGYEQYV.

CDR3 residues: CATSRVGAGDGYTF. CDR3 sequence (DNA): TGTGCCACCAGCAGAGTTGGGGCAGGTGATGGCTACACCTTC. The genes are TRBV15 and TRBJ1-2; a possible D gene is TRBD1 (5 bases). Germline assignment: CDR1 LNHNV and CDR2 YYDKDF (reference sequence). Trimming shortened V by 1 base and J by 6 bases, and 12 bases separated the two germline ends. The CDR3 sequence is 14 residues long. Complete variable domain (other parts from reference TRBV15 and TRBJ1-2): DAMVIQNPRYQVTQFGKPVTLSCSQTLNHNVMYWYQQKSSQAPKLLFHYYDKDFNNEADTPDNFQSRRPNTSFCFLDIRSPGLGDTAMYLCATSRVGAGDGYTFGSGTRLTVV.

The chain couples TRBV19 to TRBJ1-2; the D gene is possibly TRBD1 (5 bases). The CDR3 has 16 amino acids. The V end was cut by 3 bases, the J end by 4 bases, with 18 bases between. Germline CDR1 LNHDA, CDR2 SQIVND (reference sequence). CDR3 DNA: TGTGCCAGTAGTATTGGACTCCCCAGGAGGGGCTATGGCTACACCTTC. It yields the protein CASSIGLPRRGYGYTF.

This chain's CDR3 is CASSHRGGEVETQYF. The CDR3, as DNA: TGTGCCAGCAGCCACCGAGGAGGGGAGGTAGAGACCCAGTACTTC. The chain is built from TRBV3-1 (or the pseudogene TRBV3-2) and TRBJ2-5; TRBD2 might be the D (6 bases). V was pared by 3 bases and J by 4 bases, with 15 bases between. This CDR3 has 15 residues. Germline lookup yields CDR1 LGHDT and CDR2 YNNKEL (reference sequence).

This chain joins TRBV4-3 and TRBJ2-2; TRBD1 agrees at 10 bases. Germline V gene lookup returns CDR1 LGHNA and CDR2 YSLEER. The length of the CDR3 is 18 residues. With 4 bases clipped from V and 3 bases from J, the junction kept 11 bases outside the gene matches. The CDR3 region has the DNA TGCGCCAGCAGCCGCGGTGGACAGGGGGATTCACACACCGGGGAGCTGTTTTTT. The encoded protein is CASSRGGQGDSHTGELFF.